This T cell receptor beta chain was profiled in a study of metastatic and nonmetastatic thyroid tumors. Study overall: Peripheral blood and tumor or nodule samples from malignant and benign thyroid patients were compared.

Thyroid surgery took place with no prior treatment in any patient. The ends were cut back, 1 base at V and 4 bases at J, with 7 bases in the middle. The CDR3 has 13 residues. Germline values: CDR1 SEHNR, CDR2 FQNEAQ (reference sequence). Study-level results: As reported, TCR beta diversity in blood and tumor was significantly higher in malignant thyroid tumors than in benign nodules.

This clone was counted ten times or more. The antigen is unknown. Per the study methods: CDR3 differences across clinicopathological groups were used to build a distant-metastasis classifier for papillary thyroid cancer. TCRdb re-analyzed the PCR reads through MiXCR. TCRdb's processing, not the study's, gives the V and J calls here. The table includes 40,000 to 50,000 clones, roughly 12% detected once. The sequence derives from a male donor with papillary thyroid cancer or a benign thyroid nodule (not recorded which). Some clones in this sample may be carry-over from other donors' samples. The sequenced material came from blood. The chain has TRBV7-9 and TRBJ1-2; no definite D call. The CDR3 is CASSLDPPYGYTF. As DNA, the CDR3 is TGTGCCAGCAGCTTAGATCCCCCCTATGGCTACACCTTC.